This T cell receptor (beta chain) was identified in a study of identical twins. Findings of the study overall: Fewer insertions were carried by abundant cord blood beta clonotypes, but none was seen in memory repertoires.

V lost 0 bases, J lost 4 bases, and 6 bases stayed unmatched. There are 15 residues in the CDR3. CDR1 and CDR2 (germline): SGDLS, YYNGEE. This clonotype came up a few times. Its antigen is not identified. One entry per CDR3 protein, called by TCRdb with MiXCR from the 5' RACE reads. The sample lists some 790,000 distinct CDR3 sequences; around a sixth were seen once. The same data also contributed to another study, on T cells expressing NK-cell markers. That investigation notes: Seven donors tested HCMV-seropositive and one tested seronegative among the eight sequenced.

The chain combines TRBV9 with TRBJ1-1; the match to TRBD1 covers 7 bases. The source is a woman aged 18-29 years in good health. The specimen sequenced was PBMCs. The CDR3 DNA is TGTGCCAGCAGCGTAGTGGGCAGGGGGAGCACTGAAGCTTTCTTT. Residues: CASSVVGRGSTEAFF.